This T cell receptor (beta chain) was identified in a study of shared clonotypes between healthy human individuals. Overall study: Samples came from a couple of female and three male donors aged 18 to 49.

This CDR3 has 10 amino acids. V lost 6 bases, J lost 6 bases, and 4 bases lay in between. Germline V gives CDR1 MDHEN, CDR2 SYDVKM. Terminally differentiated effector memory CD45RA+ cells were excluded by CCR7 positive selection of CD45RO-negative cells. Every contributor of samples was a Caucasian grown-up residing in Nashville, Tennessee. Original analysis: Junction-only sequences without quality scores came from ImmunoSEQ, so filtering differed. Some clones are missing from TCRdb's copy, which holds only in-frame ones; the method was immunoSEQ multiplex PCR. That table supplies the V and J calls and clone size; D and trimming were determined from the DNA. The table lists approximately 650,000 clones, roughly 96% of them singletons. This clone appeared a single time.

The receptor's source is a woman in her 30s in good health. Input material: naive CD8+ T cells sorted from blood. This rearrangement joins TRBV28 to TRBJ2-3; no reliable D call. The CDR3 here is CASSIDTQYF. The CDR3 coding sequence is TGTGCCAGCAGCATCGATACGCAGTATTTT.